Below are 9 T cell receptor beta chains sequenced from a single sample in a study of blood T cell repertoires in COVID-19. Generated by immunoSEQ multiplex PCR, the TCRdb table keeps only in-frame clones and is missing some. Of just over 95,000 clones listed, 85% to 90% are singletons. Sequencing used peripheral blood. Receptors were obtained from a human donor in a cohort sampled during active COVID-19.

The CDR3 loop is CASSPKPGLADHNEQFF. For the CDR3, the DNA is TGTGCCAGCAGCCCGAAGCCGGGACTAGCGGACCACAATGAGCAGTTCTTC. This chain uses TRBV3-1 (or the pseudogene TRBV3-2) with TRBJ2-1; TRBD2 matches 11 bases. CDR1 is LGHDT and CDR2 is YNNKEL in the germline V gene (reference sequence). This CDR3 has 17 amino acids. The trim removed 4 bases at V and 5 bases at J, leaving 10 bases unmatched.

This clone has just a few counts. The chain joins TRBV5-3 to TRBJ1-3, with 7 bases that match TRBD1. TRBV5-3 is labeled an ORF, and its function is uncertain. This CDR3 is built from 16 residues. Germline trimming cut 4 bases from V and 0 bases from J; bases unmatched to any gene: 7. As DNA, the CDR3 is TGTGCCAGAAGCCCGGGGACAGTACACTCTGGAAACACCATATATTTT. Translating it yields CARSPGTVHSGNTIYF.

This rearrangement joins TRBV5-8 to TRBJ1-2; D is ambiguous. V was cut by 5 bases and J by 4 bases, with 12 bases left in between. CDR3 length: 13 amino acids. CDR1 is SGHTS and CDR2 is YDEGEE in the germline V gene. The CDR3 region is CASSLQASYGYTF. The DNA of the CDR3 is TGTGCCAGCAGTCTTCAAGCCTCCTATGGCTACACCTTC.

The chain joins TRBV6-1 to TRBJ2-7; 11 bases line up with TRBD2. V was clipped by 4 bases and J by 2 bases; unmatched bases: 7. The CDR3 runs to 16 residues. Germline loops: CDR1 MNHNS, CDR2 SASEGT. The CDR3, as DNA: TGTGCCAGCAGTGCGTCCGGGACTAGCGGCCCCTACGAGCAGTACTTC. It is translated as CASSASGTSGPYEQYF.

This sequence joins TRBV7-2 and TRBJ2-1, with TRBD2 matching 13 bases. The V gene end was trimmed by 5 bases and the J gene end by 6 bases; junction bases not matched to a gene: 4. The CDR3 extends over 15 amino acids. Germline V gene lookup returns CDR1 SGHTA and CDR2 FQGNSA. CDR3 sequence: CASSRTSGSSNEQFF. The CDR3 DNA sequence: TGTGCCAGCAGCCGGACTAGCGGGAGTTCCAATGAGCAGTTCTTC.

This chain uses TRBV7-2 with TRBJ1-2, with 7 bases fitting TRBD1. Unmatched junction bases numbered 8, after V lost 5 bases and J lost 8 bases. This CDR3 region has 13 residues. Germline assignment: CDR1 SGHTA and CDR2 FQGNSA. CDR3 in amino acids: CASSENRGNGYTF. CDR3 bases: TGTGCCAGCAGCGAGAACAGGGGTAACGGCTACACCTTC. Combining the CDR3 with reference TRBV7-2 and TRBJ1-2 gives the whole variable domain GAGVSQSPSNKVTEKGKDVELRCDPISGHTALYWYRQSLGQGLEFLIYFQGNSAPDKSGLPSDRFSAERTGGSVSTLTIQRTQQEDSAVYLCASSENRGNGYTFGSGTRLTVV.

The genes are TRBV7-6 and TRBJ2-7, with 7 nucleotides matching TRBD2. Germline V gene data show CDR1 as SGHVS and CDR2 as FNYEAQ. The junction had 4 bases not matched to a gene; V was cut back by 5 bases and J by 0 bases. The CDR3 has 14 residues. The CDR3, as DNA: TGTGCCAGCAGCCCCGGGACTACCTCCTACGAGCAGTACTTC. Translating gives CASSPGTTSYEQYF.

The CDR3 loop reads CASTGGSYNSPLHF. The CDR3 nucleotides are TGTGCCAGCACGGGAGGCTCCTATAATTCACCCCTCCACTTT. The chain has TRBV28 and TRBJ1-6, with D hard to call. The CDR3 sequence is 14 residues long. Germline loops: CDR1 MDHEN, CDR2 SYDVKM. Trimming stripped 7 bases from V and 0 bases from J, with 7 bases between.

The chain uses TRBV20-1 and TRBJ2-5, with D uncertain. Per germline, CDR1 DFQATT and CDR2 SNEGSKA (reference sequence). The CDR3 length is 11 residues. The ends were cut back, 3 bases at V and 5 bases at J, with 7 bases in the middle. Here the CDR3 DNA reads TGCAGTGCTAGTATGCAGGAGACCCAGTACTTC. Translated: CSASMQETQYF.